The rows below give T cell receptor beta chains drawn from one sample of a study of cytomegalovirus exposure and HLA in healthy donors. The method was immunoSEQ multiplex PCR; TCRdb's version includes in-frame clones alone and lacks a portion of them. The sample contains 120,000 or so clones, around 75% of which appear only once. The sample was PBMCs. Every receptor here comes from a woman aged 45-65 years in good health and CMV-seronegative. CDR3s include the opening cysteine and the closing phenylalanine or tryptophan. A D gene is named only where the DNA matches it firmly. Expanded clones are given a class, and other clones once, few, many or no size at all.

d_call | cdr3_length | j_call | clone_size | v_call | cdr3_aa | cdr3_nt
NA | 15 | TRBJ1-5 | NA | TRBV10-3 | CAISESITGNQPQHF | TGTGCCATCAGTGAGTCAATCACGGGCAATCAGCCCCAGCATTTT
TRBD2 | 14 | TRBJ2-1 | NA | TRBV25-1 | CASSWTSANNEQFF | TGTGCCAGCAGTTGGACTAGCGCCAACAATGAGCAGTTCTTC
NA | 14 | TRBJ1-1 | NA | TRBV5-5 | CASSSGIMNTEAFF | TGTGCCAGCAGCTCCGGTATCATGAACACTGAAGCTTTCTTT
NA | 18 | TRBJ2-6 | NA | TRBV4-3 | CASSQDPGQGSGANVLTF | TGCGCCAGCAGCCAAGATCCGGGCCAGGGGAGCGGGGCCAACGTCCTGACTTTC
TRBD1 | 14 | TRBJ1-5 | once | TRBV10-3 | CASSVTGGNQPQHF | TGTGCCAGTAGCGTCACAGGGGGGAATCAGCCCCAGCATTTT
TRBD1 | 15 | TRBJ2-7 | NA | TRBV7-9 | CASSLPGTDQYEQYF | TGTGCCAGCAGCTTACCTGGGACAGACCAGTACGAGCAGTACTTC
NA | 12 | TRBJ2-1 | NA | TRBV5-1 | CASSSTYNEQFF | TGCGCCAGCAGCTCGACATACAATGAGCAGTTCTTC
TRBD1 | 15 | TRBJ1-2 | NA | TRBV7-3 | CASSLSGQGIYGYTF | TGTGCCAGCAGTTTATCTGGACAGGGAATCTATGGCTACACCTTC
TRBD1 | 14 | TRBJ2-7 | NA | TRBV5-1 | CASRYNDRGHEQYF | TGCGCCAGCAGATATAACGACAGGGGACACGAGCAGTACTTC
NA | 14 | TRBJ1-5 | NA | TRBV2 | CASNNGQGNQPQHF | TGTGCCAGCAATAATGGACAAGGCAATCAGCCCCAGCATTTT
TRBD2 | 15 | TRBJ2-5 | NA | TRBV7-9 | CSSSSTTSGTETQYF | TGTTCCAGCAGCTCTACGACTAGCGGGACCGAGACCCAGTACTTC
TRBD2 | 16 | TRBJ2-1 | once | TRBV28 | CASSSARELTYNEQFF | TGTGCCAGCAGTTCGGCGCGGGAGCTAACCTACAATGAGCAGTTCTTC
TRBD1 | 14 | TRBJ2-7 | NA | TRBV5-1 | CASSLAGTGYEQYF | TGCGCCAGCAGCTTGGCCGGGACAGGCTACGAGCAGTACTTC
NA | 14 | TRBJ2-3 | NA | TRBV4-3 | CASSQSEVTDTQYF | TGCGCCAGCAGCCAAAGTGAGGTCACAGATACGCAGTATTTT
NA | 14 | TRBJ2-6 | NA | TRBV6-6 | CASRRGSGANVLTF | TGTGCCAGCAGACGGGGCTCTGGGGCCAACGTCCTGACTTTC
TRBD1 | 15 | TRBJ2-1 | NA | TRBV5-1 | CASSLPRQGSNEQFF | TGCGCCAGCAGCTTGCCGCGACAGGGGTCCAATGAGCAGTTCTTC
NA | 13 | TRBJ2-3 | NA | TRBV29-1 | CSVTDTGTDTQYF | TGCAGCGTGACGGACACTGGCACAGATACGCAGTATTTT
NA | 13 | TRBJ1-2 | once | TRBV11-2 | CASSPGAVYDYTF | TGTGCCAGCAGCCCGGGAGCCGTTTATGACTACACCTTC
NA | 18 | TRBJ2-1 | NA | TRBV21-1 | CASSKAGSEWRSYNEQFF | TGTGCCAGCAGCAAAGCGGGTAGCGAATGGAGGTCCTACAATGAGCAGTTCTTC
TRBD1 | 19 | TRBJ2-7 | NA | TRBV13 | CASGPREREGRGRGNEQYF | TGTGCCAGCGGCCCAAGAGAGAGAGAAGGCAGGGGGCGCGGTAACGAGCAGTACTTC
NA | 16 | TRBJ2-7 | NA | TRBV7-2 | CASSWGGSGLSYEQYF | TGTGCCAGCAGCTGGGGTGGTAGCGGCCTTTCCTACGAGCAGTACTTC
NA | 15 | TRBJ2-3 | NA | TRBV4-1 | CASSLGGSITDTQYF | TGCGCCAGCAGCCTCGGAGGGAGTATCACAGATACGCAGTATTTT
TRBD2 | 18 | TRBJ2-3 | NA | TRBV4-1 | CASRNSGSRGPNTDTQYF | TGCGCCAGCAGGAATAGCGGGAGCCGGGGCCCCAACACAGATACGCAGTATTTT
TRBD1 | 16 | TRBJ2-4 | once | TRBV2 | CASSEFVGQGANIQYF | TGTGCCAGCAGTGAATTTGTAGGGCAGGGGGCGAACATTCAGTACTTC
NA | 13 | TRBJ2-4 | NA | TRBV6-1 | CASRGVAKNIQYF | TGTGCCAGCAGAGGGGTAGCCAAAAACATTCAGTACTTC
NA | 14 | TRBJ2-1 | NA | TRBV9 | CASSVVGGYNEQFF | TGTGCCAGCAGCGTAGTCGGCGGGTACAATGAGCAGTTCTTC
NA | 14 | TRBJ2-2 | NA | TRBV11-2 | CASSYGQNTGELFF | TGTGCCAGCAGCTACGGACAGAACACCGGGGAGCTGTTTTTT
NA | 15 | TRBJ2-1 | NA | TRBV9 | CASSVGDPVTNEQFF | TGTGCCAGCAGCGTCGGGGATCCCGTTACCAATGAGCAGTTCTTC
TRBD1 | 15 | TRBJ2-7 | NA | TRBV7-9 | CSSSLGSGGTYEQYF | TGTTCCAGCAGCTTAGGATCAGGGGGTACCTACGAGCAGTACTTC
NA | 15 | TRBJ2-5 | NA | TRBV5-1 | CASRSQGPDQETQYF | TGCGCCAGCAGATCCCAGGGGCCCGATCAAGAGACCCAGTACTTC
TRBD2 | 14 | TRBJ2-1 | NA | TRBV28 | CASSPLAGKLEQFF | TGTGCCAGCAGCCCACTAGCGGGAAAGCTTGAGCAGTTCTTC
NA | 14 | TRBJ1-5 | NA | TRBV27 | CASSLPGFNQPQHF | TGTGCCAGCAGTTTACCGGGGTTCAATCAGCCCCAGCATTTT
TRBD2 | 16 | TRBJ2-6 | NA | TRBV11-2 | CASSSGGGSGANVLTF | TGTGCCAGCAGCTCTGGGGGGGGCTCTGGGGCCAACGTCCTGACTTTC
NA | 14 | TRBJ2-7 | once | TRBV11-2 | CASSFGTGGHEQYF | TGTGCCAGCAGCTTCGGGACGGGGGGCCACGAGCAGTACTTC
NA | 14 | TRBJ1-1 | few | TRBV2 | CASSEGRGNTEAFF | TGTGCCAGCAGTGAAGGTCGAGGGAACACTGAAGCTTTCTTT
NA | 15 | TRBJ2-2 | NA | TRBV11-2 | CASSPLRANTGELFF | TGTGCCAGCAGCCCGCTCCGCGCGAACACCGGGGAGCTGTTTTTT
NA | 14 | TRBJ2-7 | once | TRBV5-1 | CASSLPGDPYEQYF | TGCGCCAGCAGCTTGCCCGGGGATCCCTACGAGCAGTACTTC
TRBD1 | 17 | TRBJ1-2 | few | TRBV4-3 | CASSQDVAGGSSTRYTF | TGCGCCAGCAGCCAAGATGTCGCAGGGGGCTCCTCGACTCGGTACACCTTC
TRBD2 | 15 | TRBJ2-1 | NA | TRBV7-3 | CASSPGLAGGNEQFF | TGTGCCAGCAGTCCAGGACTAGCGGGAGGTAATGAGCAGTTCTTC
NA | 13 | TRBJ2-7 | NA | TRBV9 | CASSEGGDYEQYF | TGTGCCAGCAGCGAGGGGGGGGACTACGAGCAGTACTTC
TRBD2 | 16 | TRBJ2-1 | NA | TRBV12-5 | CASGKHGTRGYNEQFF | TGTGCTAGTGGGAAACACGGGACTAGGGGCTACAATGAGCAGTTCTTC
TRBD2 | 15 | TRBJ2-7 | NA | TRBV6-5 | CASSYLAGERYEQYF | TGTGCCAGCAGTTATTTGGCGGGAGAAAGGTACGAGCAGTACTTC
TRBD2 | 15 | TRBJ2-5 | few | TRBV7-9 | CSSSLVAGGQETQYF | TGTTCCAGCAGCTTAGTAGCGGGAGGGCAAGAGACCCAGTACTTC
TRBD1 | 14 | TRBJ2-7 | NA | TRBV27 | CATRRQGARYEQYF | TGTGCCACTCGAAGACAGGGGGCAAGGTACGAGCAGTACTTC
NA | 14 | TRBJ1-2 | NA | TRBV9 | CASSVFLAGYGYTF | TGTGCCAGCAGCGTCTTTCTTGCGGGGTATGGCTACACCTTC
TRBD1 | 12 | TRBJ1-2 | once | TRBV28 | CASRDRAYGYTF | TGTGCCAGCCGGGACAGAGCATATGGCTACACCTTC
NA | 12 | TRBJ1-2 | NA | TRBV27 | CASSSPPGGYTF | TGTGCCAGCAGTTCCCCCCCAGGAGGCTACACCTTC
TRBD1 | 13 | TRBJ1-1 | NA | TRBV10-3 | CAITRDRVTEAFF | TGTGCCATCACCCGGGACAGGGTGACTGAAGCTTTCTTT
TRBD1 | 18 | TRBJ2-5 | once | TRBV7-3 | CASSLRDREVPVRSTQYF | TGTGCCAGCAGCCTCCGGGACAGGGAAGTTCCCGTCAGATCGACCCAGTACTTC
TRBD1 | 17 | TRBJ2-3 | NA | TRBV11-3 | CASSQDRTGPGPDTQYF | TGTGCCAGCAGCCAAGATAGGACAGGGCCCGGGCCAGATACGCAGTATTTT
NA | 14 | TRBJ2-7 | NA | TRBV1 | CTGLRAGGTYEQYF | TGCACCGGCCTTAGAGCGGGGGGCACCTACGAGCAGTACTTC
NA | 13 | TRBJ1-2 | NA | TRBV30 | CAWSGGGSYGYTF | TGTGCCTGGAGTGGAGGAGGGTCCTATGGCTACACCTTC
TRBD1 | 13 | TRBJ2-7 | NA | TRBV14 | CASRTAGGYEQYF | TGTGCCAGCAGGACCGCAGGGGGCTACGAGCAGTACTTC
TRBD2 | 17 | TRBJ2-1 | NA | TRBV7-9 | CASSPGTSAGSGNEQFF | TGTGCCAGCAGCCCTGGGACTAGCGCCGGGAGCGGCAATGAGCAGTTCTTC